The 27 T cell receptor beta chains given below trace back to one sample, sequenced in a study of cytomegalovirus exposure and HLA in healthy donors (dated by TCRdb to the late 2010s). Receptor libraries were prepared by the immunoSEQ multiplex PCR assay. A mixture of 60 forward primers for TCR Vbeta segments and 13 reverse primers for TCR Jbeta segments was used in the multiplex PCR. Entries here come from immuneACCESS through TCRdb and include only in-frame sequences with V and J called. Some clones fail to appear in such tables; in the studies checked, an unresolved V gene covers under half of the shortfall, and the cause of the remainder is unknown. In all, the sample holds approximately 110,000 clones, and under 85% of those were seen once. Of the sample, roughly 13% is held by the ten largest clones. Sequences were obtained from PBMCs. These receptors originate from a woman aged 40 to 55 in good health and CMV-seropositive.

This clone was seen only once. The rearrangement joins TRBV19 to TRBJ2-7; TRBD2 matches at 8 bases. The CDR3 has 15 amino acids. With V trimmed by 3 bases and J by 4 bases, 8 bases remained unmatched. Per germline, CDR1 LNHDA and CDR2 SQIVND (reference sequence). The CDR3 reads CASSMAGTSGYEQYF. The CDR3 nucleotides read TGTGCCAGTAGTATGGCAGGAACTAGCGGATACGAGCAGTACTTC.

The gene calls are TRBV5-1 and TRBJ1-1, with D unclear. This CDR3 comprises 13 residues. The V gene lost 4 bases and the J gene lost 0 bases, with 7 bases spanning the gap. CDR1 and CDR2 from the germline V gene are SGHRS and YFSETQ. The CDR3 region has the DNA TGCGCCAGCAGCCTCGGAGTGAACACTGAAGCTTTCTTT. The encoded protein is CASSLGVNTEAFF.

The chain links TRBV5-1 to TRBJ2-7, with TRBD1 matching 9 bases. V trimming: 3 bases; J trimming: 7 bases; junction bases outside the gene matches: 11. The V gene's germline CDR1 is SGHRS and CDR2 YFSETQ. This CDR3 is built from 15 residues. The CDR3 sequence is CASSWGTGQQKEQYF. The CDR3 coding sequence is TGCGCCAGCAGCTGGGGGACAGGGCAACAAAAGGAGCAGTACTTC.

The CDR3 sequence is CASSEMGLTNQPQHF. CDR3 DNA sequence: TGTGCCAGCAGTGAAATGGGACTGACCAATCAGCCCCAGCATTTT. The chain couples TRBV6-1 to TRBJ1-5; tentatively, D is TRBD1 (5 bases). The CDR3 length is 15 residues. Germline CDR1 reads MNHNS; CDR2 reads SASEGT. V was cut by 2 bases and J by 3 bases, with 11 bases left in between.

The chain joins TRBV6-4 to TRBJ2-1; 13 bases match TRBD2. Per germline, CDR1 MRHNA and CDR2 SNTAGT. CDR3 length equals 14 residues. V shed 5 bases and J 8 bases; nucleotides not matched to a gene: 3. The CDR3 region is CASSRTSGSYEQFF. In nucleotides, the CDR3 is TGTGCCAGCAGTCGGACTAGCGGGAGCTATGAGCAGTTCTTC.

The rearrangement uses TRBV4-2 and TRBJ2-7, with TRBD2 matching 10 bases. Germline V lookup: CDR1 LGHNA, CDR2 YNFKEQ. Trimming removed 0 bases from V and 4 bases from J; junction bases left unmatched: 3. This CDR3 is 15 amino acids long. In DNA form, the CDR3 reads TGTGCCAGCAGCCAAGAGCTAGCGGGAGCGTACGAGCAGTACTTC. Its translation is CASSQELAGAYEQYF.

In this sample, this clone turned up a few times. The V call is TRBV19, the J call TRBJ1-3; D is uncertain. The CDR3 is made up of 14 amino acids. Germline assignment: CDR1 LNHDA and CDR2 SQIVND (reference sequence). Trimming cost V 9 bases and J 3 bases, with 15 bases left between them. CDR3 nucleotides: TGTGCCAGCTCAGAGGGAAGCGGTGGAAACACCATATATTTT. Encoded protein: CASSEGSGGNTIYF. The variable domain in full, with the rest retrieved from reference TRBV19 and TRBJ1-3, is DGGITQSPKYLFRKEGQNVTLSCEQNLNHDAMYWYRQDPGQGLRLIYYSQIVNDFQKGDIAEGYSVSREKKESFPLTVTSAQKNPTAFYLCASSEGSGGNTIYFGEGSWLTVV.

The sample holds a few counts of this clone. This chain links TRBV7-9 with TRBJ1-1; D not resolved. CDR1 and CDR2 from the germline V gene are SEHNR and FQNEAQ (reference sequence). Trimming left V 4 bases short and J 1 base short, with 13 bases between. The CDR3 is 15 amino acids. The CDR3 loop reads CASSSRQFGNTEAFF. Written as DNA, the CDR3 is TGTGCCAGCAGCTCGAGGCAATTTGGGAACACTGAAGCTTTCTTT.

The gene calls are TRBV7-2 and TRBJ2-6; D is unresolved. Germline assignment: CDR1 SGHTA and CDR2 FQGNSA. The CDR3 is 14 residues long. V lost 3 bases and J 0 bases, leaving 3 bases between the germline ends. The CDR3 spells CASSFRSGANVLTF. The CDR3 DNA sequence: TGTGCCAGCAGCTTCCGCTCTGGGGCCAACGTCCTGACTTTC.

This chain connects TRBV4-1 to TRBJ2-1; 7 nucleotides match TRBD1. The germline gives CDR1 MGHRA, CDR2 YSYEKL. The CDR3 has 15 amino acids. Trimming removed 7 bases from V and 3 bases from J; junction bases left unmatched: 9. DNA for the CDR3: TGCGCCAGCAAGGGGGCGGACCGCTTCTACAATGAGCAGTTCTTC. It yields the protein CASKGADRFYNEQFF.

CDR3 coding DNA: TGTGCCATCAGTGACGCTGTTCGGGGTGAAAAACTGTTTTTT. As protein: CAISDAVRGEKLFF. This rearrangement joins TRBV10-3 to TRBJ1-4; no definite D call. Deletions cut 3 bases from V and 7 bases from J, with 12 bases between. The CDR3 is 14 residues long. The germline V gene encodes CDR1 ENHRY and CDR2 SYGVKD.

The chain has TRBV7-9 and TRBJ1-4, with D tentatively TRBD1 (5 bases). The CDR3 runs to 14 residues. V shed 5 bases and J shed 8 bases, with 15 bases lying between them. The V gene's germline CDR1 is SEHNR and CDR2 FQNEAQ (reference sequence). The CDR3 nucleotides read TGTGCCAGCAGCAACCGGACATACAAGGAAAAACTGTTTTTT. Translating gives CASSNRTYKEKLFF.

The chain has TRBV30 and TRBJ2-5; tentatively, D is TRBD2 (5 bases). This CDR3 comprises 11 residues. CDR1 is GTSNPN, CDR2 SVGIG, per germline (reference sequence). V lost 5 bases and J lost 5, with 9 bases in between. CDR3 nucleotide sequence: TGTGCCTGGGGCCCGGGGGAGACCCAGTACTTC. This sequence encodes CAWGPGETQYF.

This clone was picked up one time. The rearrangement uses TRBV4-2 and TRBJ2-1; unclear D gene. The germline V and J ends were trimmed by 4 bases and 10 bases, with 8 bases remaining between them. Germline V lookup: CDR1 LGHNA, CDR2 YNFKEQ. The CDR3 length is 11 residues. CDR3 in DNA: TGTGCCAGCAGCCTTCACTGGGAGCAGTTCTTC. Translated, it gives CASSLHWEQFF.

This clone was seen only once. The chain has TRBV5-6 and TRBJ1-4; D might be TRBD1 (5 bases). Between the trimmed V and J ends, which lost 7 bases and 4 bases, there was a span of 17 bases. Per the germline V gene, CDR1 is SGHDT and CDR2 is YYEEEE. The CDR3 covers 15 residues. The CDR3 reads CASETLSQGNEKLFF. The CDR3, as DNA: TGTGCCAGCGAAACGCTCTCTCAGGGTAATGAAAAACTGTTTTTT.

This chain uses TRBV5-6 with TRBJ2-3; 10 bases match TRBD1. The CDR3 extends over 15 amino acids. The germline V gene encodes CDR1 SGHDT and CDR2 YYEEEE. The trim removed 4 bases at V and 5 bases at J, leaving 7 bases unmatched. CDR3 sequence: CASSADRGRGDTQYF. DNA for the CDR3: TGTGCCAGCAGCGCCGACAGGGGGCGGGGAGATACGCAGTATTTT.

This chain connects TRBV27 to TRBJ2-3; the match to TRBD2 covers 10 bases. Per germline, CDR1 MNHEY and CDR2 SMNVEV (reference sequence). V gave up 2 bases and J gave up 4 bases; unmatched junction bases: 9. This CDR3 region has 17 residues. The CDR3 DNA reads as TGTGCCAGCAGTTTAGCTAGCGGGAGTCGCTCTGCAGATACGCAGTATTTT. Translating gives CASSLASGSRSADTQYF.

A remark on this clone: The junction departs from the called germline gene at one end, perhaps through a read error. The rearrangement links TRBV5-4 to TRBJ2-7, with TRBD1 matching 10 bases. Germline values: CDR1 SGHNT, CDR2 YYREEE (reference sequence). The length of the CDR3 is 15 residues. The CDR3: CASSPRQGASGEQYF. The DNA of the CDR3 is TGTGCTAGCAGCCCGAGACAGGGGGCGAGTGGAGAGCAGTACTTC.

The chain carries TRBV11-3 and TRBJ2-1; 7 bases are shared with TRBD2. The CDR3 length is 17 residues. The V gene end was trimmed by 0 bases and the J gene end by 4 bases; junction bases not matched to a gene: 9. Germline CDR1 is SGHNT and CDR2 is YENEEA. The CDR3, as DNA: TGTGCCAGCAGCTTAGATGGGGAGAAAGCGGGATACAATGAGCAGTTCTTC. Protein sequence: CASSLDGEKAGYNEQFF.

The chain joins TRBV18 to TRBJ2-1; 8 nucleotides align to TRBD1. This CDR3 is 16 amino acids long. J lost 1 base, V lost 3 bases, and 5 bases had no gene match. Germline CDR1 and CDR2: KGHSH and LQKENI. This CDR3 is CASSPRQGPSYNEQFF. CDR3 in DNA: TGTGCCAGCTCACCGCGACAGGGGCCATCCTACAATGAGCAGTTCTTC.

The chain recombines TRBV19 with TRBJ2-1; 9 bases align to TRBD1. The CDR3 runs 16 residues. V was clipped by 4 bases and J by 6 bases; unmatched bases: 10. CDR1 and CDR2 (germline): LNHDA, SQIVND (reference sequence). DNA of the CDR3: TGTGCCAGTAGTACCTCCGGGACAGGGATTTTCAATGAGCAGTTCTTC. This translates into CASSTSGTGIFNEQFF.

This chain joins TRBV27 and TRBJ2-1; TRBD2 is a possible D gene (6 bases). V was shortened by 2 bases and J by 4 bases, with 12 bases between the two germline ends. The CDR3 is 15 residues long. Germline loops: CDR1 MNHEY, CDR2 SMNVEV (reference sequence). CDR3 in DNA: TGTGCCAGCAGTTTAGCGGGAAAAGGATACAATGAGCAGTTCTTC. As protein: CASSLAGKGYNEQFF.

V and J are TRBV5-4 and TRBJ2-5, with D maybe TRBD1 (6 bases). Germline V gene sequence: CDR1 SGHNT, CDR2 YYREEE (reference sequence). Trimming left V 8 bases short and J 5 bases short, with 13 bases between. The CDR3 length is 12 residues. The CDR3 here is CASQGFGETQYF. For the CDR3, the DNA is TGTGCCAGTCAGGGGTTCGGGGAGACCCAGTACTTC.

The chain is built from TRBV5-1 and TRBJ2-1; TRBD1 agrees at 8 bases. Trimming cost V 2 bases and J 2 bases; bases outside gene matches: 3. This CDR3 spans 15 amino acids. Germline lookup yields CDR1 SGHRS and CDR2 YFSETQ. CDR3 protein: CASSFTGGTYNEQFF. CDR3 in DNA: TGCGCCAGCAGCTTCACAGGGGGTACCTACAATGAGCAGTTCTTC. Based on the CDR3 plus reference TRBV5-1 and TRBJ2-1, the full variable domain is KAGVTQTPRYLIKTRGQQVTLSCSPISGHRSVSWYQQTPGQGLQFLFEYFSETQRNKGNFPGRFSGRQFSNSRSEMNVSTLELGDSALYLCASSFTGGTYNEQFFGPGTRLTVL.

V usage is TRBV30 and J usage is TRBJ2-7; a possible D gene is TRBD2 (6 bases). The V gene lost 1 base and the J gene lost 4 bases, with 14 bases spanning the gap. Germline V gene lookup returns CDR1 GTSNPN and CDR2 SVGIG (reference sequence). This CDR3 contains 14 residues. The CDR3 coding sequence is TGTGCCTGGAGTGCCCCGGGACTCCTTTACGAGCAGTACTTC. It yields the protein CAWSAPGLLYEQYF.

This chain links TRBV29-1 with TRBJ1-2, with 10 bases that match TRBD1. V was clipped by 1 base and J by 4 bases; unmatched bases: 6. The CDR3 has 15 amino acids. From germline, CDR1 is SQVTM and CDR2 ANQGSEA. This chain's CDR3 is CSVEGGQGDGYGYTF. CDR3 DNA: TGCAGCGTTGAAGGCGGACAGGGGGACGGCTATGGCTACACCTTC. Variable domain in full (rest from reference TRBV29-1 and TRBJ1-2): SAVISQKPSRDICQRGTSLTIQCQVDSQVTMMFWYRQQPGQSLTLIATANQGSEATYESGFVIDKFPISRPNLTFSTLTVSNMSPEDSSIYLCSVEGGQGDGYGYTFGSGTRLTVV.

This sequence joins TRBV5-1 and TRBJ2-7; TRBD2 aligns across 13 bases. V was clipped by 4 bases and J by 1 base; unmatched bases: 5. This CDR3 has 16 residues. Looked up from germline, CDR1 is SGHRS and CDR2 is YFSETQ. CDR3 amino acids: CASSPWTSGSSYEQYF. CDR3 DNA sequence: TGCGCCAGCAGCCCTTGGACTAGCGGGAGTTCCTACGAGCAGTACTTC.